This T cell receptor beta chain stems from a study of technical replicates of blood from several donors. Sequenced by immunoSEQ multiplex PCR; TCRdb stores in-frame clones only, minus some. This sample has around 79,000 clones, with 94% found just once. The CDR3 spans 14 residues. CDR1 SGHDN and CDR2 FVKESK come from the germline V gene. The ends were cut back, 1 base at V and 3 bases at J, with 10 bases in the middle. The J gene is TRBJ2-7, the V gene TRBV14; no definite D call. Material for sequencing was T cells isolated from PBMCs. The TCR was taken from a human donor in good health. The chain's CDR3 is CASSQGIDYYEQYF. The CDR3 DNA is TGTGCCAGCAGCCAAGGAATAGATTACTACGAGCAGTACTTC.